The rows below give T cell receptor beta chains drawn from one sample of a study of blood T cell repertoires in COVID-19. Assay: immunoSEQ multiplex PCR; the TCRdb copy retains only in-frame clones and omits some. The sample includes roughly 410,000 clones, 89% of them seen just once. Sequences were obtained from peripheral blood. Receptors originate from a woman aged 40 to 50 with COVID-19, enrolled during active disease. CDR3s include the opening cysteine and the closing phenylalanine or tryptophan. Where a row states a size, it is once, few, many or the class of an expanded clone; other rows omit it.

j_call: TRBJ2-7; clone_size: NA; v_call: TRBV18; cdr3_aa: CASGDTSYEQYF
j_call: TRBJ2-3; clone_size: NA; v_call: TRBV28; cdr3_aa: CASSSGTSGRLADTQYF
j_call: TRBJ2-7; clone_size: NA; v_call: TRBV7-9; cdr3_aa: CASSLGEGTGFSYEQYF
j_call: TRBJ1-2; clone_size: NA; v_call: TRBV3-1/TRBV3-2; cdr3_aa: CASSQQGAYGYTF
j_call: TRBJ1-5; clone_size: few; v_call: TRBV6-2/TRBV6-3; cdr3_aa: CASSQGGVYQPQHF
j_call: TRBJ2-7; clone_size: NA; v_call: TRBV19; cdr3_aa: CAISGTGGNEQYF
j_call: TRBJ1-5; clone_size: NA; v_call: TRBV27; cdr3_aa: CASSLALLILNQPQHF
j_call: TRBJ1-1; clone_size: NA; v_call: TRBV27; cdr3_aa: CASATLGGGTEAFF
j_call: TRBJ2-5; clone_size: NA; v_call: TRBV29-1; cdr3_aa: CSGTRLSFVLQETQYF
j_call: TRBJ1-5; clone_size: NA; v_call: TRBV6-6; cdr3_aa: CASRQPGQGQPQHF
j_call: TRBJ1-6; clone_size: NA; v_call: TRBV3-1/TRBV3-2; cdr3_aa: CASSRGWAGGNSPLHF
j_call: TRBJ1-1; clone_size: once; v_call: TRBV7-9; cdr3_aa: CASSLITGSTFF
j_call: TRBJ2-3; clone_size: NA; v_call: TRBV19; cdr3_aa: CASQGLAGGSDTQYF